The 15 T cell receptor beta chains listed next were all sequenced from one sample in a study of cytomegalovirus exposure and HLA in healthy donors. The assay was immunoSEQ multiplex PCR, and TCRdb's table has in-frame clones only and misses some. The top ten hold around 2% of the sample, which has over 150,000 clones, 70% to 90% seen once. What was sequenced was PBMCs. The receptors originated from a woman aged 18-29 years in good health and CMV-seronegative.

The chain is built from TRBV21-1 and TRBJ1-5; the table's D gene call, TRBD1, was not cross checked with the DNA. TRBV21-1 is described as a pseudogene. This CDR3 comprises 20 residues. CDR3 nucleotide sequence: TGTGCCAGCAGCGCAGGATGCCCCCTGGACAGGGAACTTAACAATCAGCCCCAGCATTTT. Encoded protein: CASSAGCPLDRELNNQPQHF.

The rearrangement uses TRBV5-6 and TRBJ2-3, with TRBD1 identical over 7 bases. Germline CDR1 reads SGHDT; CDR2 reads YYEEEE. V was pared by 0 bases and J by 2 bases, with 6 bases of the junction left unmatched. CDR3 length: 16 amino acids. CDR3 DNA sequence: TGTGCCAGCAGCTTGGACAGGGGACGGGACACAGATACGCAGTATTTT. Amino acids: CASSLDRGRDTDTQYF. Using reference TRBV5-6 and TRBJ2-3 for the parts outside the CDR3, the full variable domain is DAGVTQSPTHLIKTRGQQVTLRCSPKSGHDTVSWYQQALGQGPQFIFQYYEEEERQRGNFPDRFSGHQFPNYSSELNVNALLLGDSALYLCASSLDRGRDTDTQYFGPGTRLTVL.

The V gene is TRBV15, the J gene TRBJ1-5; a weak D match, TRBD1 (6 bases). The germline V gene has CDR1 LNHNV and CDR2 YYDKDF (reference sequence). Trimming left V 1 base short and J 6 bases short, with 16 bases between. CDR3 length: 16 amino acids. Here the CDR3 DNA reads TGTGCCACCAGCAGAGTCGGGGACACTCTGGGTCAGCCCCAGCATTTT. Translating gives CATSRVGDTLGQPQHF.

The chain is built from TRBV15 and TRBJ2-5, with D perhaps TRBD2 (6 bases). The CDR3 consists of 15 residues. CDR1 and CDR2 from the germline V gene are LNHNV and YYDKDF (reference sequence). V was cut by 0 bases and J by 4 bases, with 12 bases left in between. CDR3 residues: CATSRDGRGIETQYF. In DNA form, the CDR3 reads TGTGCCACCAGCAGAGACGGTCGGGGGATAGAGACCCAGTACTTC.

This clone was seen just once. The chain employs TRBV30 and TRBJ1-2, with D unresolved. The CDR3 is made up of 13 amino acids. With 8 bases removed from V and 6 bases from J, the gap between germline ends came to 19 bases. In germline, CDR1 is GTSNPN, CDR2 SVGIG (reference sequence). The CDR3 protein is CANTPHGENGYTF. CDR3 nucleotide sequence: TGTGCCAACACCCCCCACGGGGAGAATGGCTACACCTTC. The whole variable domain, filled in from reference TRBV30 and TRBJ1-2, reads SQTIHQWPATLVQPVGSPLSLECTVEGTSNPNLYWYRQAAGRGLQLLFYSVGIGQISSEVPQNLSASRPQDRQFILSSKKLLLSDSGFYLCANTPHGENGYTFGSGTRLTVV.

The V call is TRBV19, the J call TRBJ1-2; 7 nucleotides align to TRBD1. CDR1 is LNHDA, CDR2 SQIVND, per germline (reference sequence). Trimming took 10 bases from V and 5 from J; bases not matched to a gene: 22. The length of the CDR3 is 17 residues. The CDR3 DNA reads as TGTGCCACCGGATCCGACAGGGAGGTGGTGGGGGCTTATGGCTACACCTTC. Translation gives CATGSDREVVGAYGYTF.

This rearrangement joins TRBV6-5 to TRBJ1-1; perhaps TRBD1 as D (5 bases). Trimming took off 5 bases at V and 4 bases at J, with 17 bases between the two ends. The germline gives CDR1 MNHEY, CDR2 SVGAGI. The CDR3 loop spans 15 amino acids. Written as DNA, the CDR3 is TGTGCCAGCAGTCCCTCGTGGGGGGTAGGCACTGAAGCTTTCTTT. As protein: CASSPSWGVGTEAFF.

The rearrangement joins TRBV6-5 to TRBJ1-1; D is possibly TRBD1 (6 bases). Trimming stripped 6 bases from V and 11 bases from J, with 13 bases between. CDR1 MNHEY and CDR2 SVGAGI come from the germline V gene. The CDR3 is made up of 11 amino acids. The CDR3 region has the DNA TGTGCCAGCAGCTCCTGGACAGAGGCTTTCTTT. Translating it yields CASSSWTEAFF.

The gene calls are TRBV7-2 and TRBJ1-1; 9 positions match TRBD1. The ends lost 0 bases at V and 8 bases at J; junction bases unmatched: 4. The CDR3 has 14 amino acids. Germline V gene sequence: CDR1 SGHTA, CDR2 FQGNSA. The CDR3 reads CASSLAGTGREAFF. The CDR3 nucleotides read TGTGCCAGCAGCTTAGCCGGGACAGGGAGAGAAGCTTTCTTT.

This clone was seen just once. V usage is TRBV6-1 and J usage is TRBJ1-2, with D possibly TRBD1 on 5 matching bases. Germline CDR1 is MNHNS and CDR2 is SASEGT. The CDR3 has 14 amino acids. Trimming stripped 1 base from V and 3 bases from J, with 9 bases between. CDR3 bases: TGTGCCAGCAGTGAAGTCGGGGGTTACTATGGCTACACCTTC. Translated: CASSEVGGYYGYTF.

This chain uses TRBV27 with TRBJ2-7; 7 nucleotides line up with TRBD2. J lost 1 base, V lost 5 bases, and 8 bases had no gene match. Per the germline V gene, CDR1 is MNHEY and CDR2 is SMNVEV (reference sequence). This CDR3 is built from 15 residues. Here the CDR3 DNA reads TGTGCCAGCAGTGCAAAAGCGGGATTATCCTACGAGCAGTACTTC. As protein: CASSAKAGLSYEQYF.

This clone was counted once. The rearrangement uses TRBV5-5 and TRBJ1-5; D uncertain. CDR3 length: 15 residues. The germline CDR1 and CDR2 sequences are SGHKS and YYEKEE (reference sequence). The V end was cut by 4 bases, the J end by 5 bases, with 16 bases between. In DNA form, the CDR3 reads TGTGCCAGCAGCCTCCGCGTTTTGGTGGATCAGCCCCAGCATTTT. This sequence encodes CASSLRVLVDQPQHF.

Here the CDR3 DNA reads TGTGCCAGCAGTGAAGGCATCACCGGGGAGCTGTTTTTT. Protein product: CASSEGITGELFF. V and J are TRBV25-1 and TRBJ2-2; no reliable D call. V gave up 2 bases and J gave up 4 bases, with 5 bases separating them. The germline gives CDR1 MGHDK, CDR2 SYGVNS. This CDR3 is 13 amino acids long.

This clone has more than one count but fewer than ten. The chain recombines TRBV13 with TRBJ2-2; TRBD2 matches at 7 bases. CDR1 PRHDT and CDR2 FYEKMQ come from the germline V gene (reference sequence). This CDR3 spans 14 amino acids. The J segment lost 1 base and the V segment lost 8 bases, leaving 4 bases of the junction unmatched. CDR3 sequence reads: CASGLAENTGELFF. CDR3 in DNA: TGTGCCAGCGGGCTAGCGGAGAACACCGGGGAGCTGTTTTTT.

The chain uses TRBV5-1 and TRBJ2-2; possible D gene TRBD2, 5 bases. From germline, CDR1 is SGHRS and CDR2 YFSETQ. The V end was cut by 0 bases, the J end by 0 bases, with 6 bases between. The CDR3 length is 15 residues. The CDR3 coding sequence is TGCGCCAGCAGCTTGGACGGGGCGAACACCGGGGAGCTGTTTTTT. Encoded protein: CASSLDGANTGELFF. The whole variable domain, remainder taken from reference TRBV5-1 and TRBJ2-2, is KAGVTQTPRYLIKTRGQQVTLSCSPISGHRSVSWYQQTPGQGLQFLFEYFSETQRNKGNFPGRFSGRQFSNSRSEMNVSTLELGDSALYLCASSLDGANTGELFFGEGSRLTVL.